The entry that follows covers one T cell receptor (beta chain) sequence. Antigen specificity is unknown. Original handling: ImmunoSEQ yielded junction-only sequences lacking quality scores, so filtering differed. Profiled with immunoSEQ multiplex PCR; TCRdb holds only in-frame clones, not every one. Clone size and the V and J calls come from that table; the DNA yielded D and trimming. The sample contains over 150,000 clones, 65% to 80% of which appear only once. Germline-derived CDR1 and CDR2 are MDHEN and SYDVKM. This CDR3 is built from 15 residues. V gave up 7 bases and J gave up 2 bases; unmatched junction bases: 9. Both subsets, CD45RA+ naive and CD45RA-negative memory, were split from the CD4+ cells. The sample belongs to a study of shared clonotypes between healthy human individuals. Study as a whole: CD4 naive cells filled three plates per donor, CD4 memory three, CD8 naive two and CD8 memory one. General study results and limits: Rarefaction showed that sequencing of sorted subsets was incomplete (despite large depth).

The receptor comes from a man aged 30 to 39 in good health. This sequence joins TRBV28 and TRBJ2-7, with TRBD1 matching 9 bases. The sample taken for sequencing was memory CD4+ T cells sorted from blood. The subset denotes: CD45RA-negative fraction. The CDR3 DNA reads as TGTGCCAGCACTTTTCGACAGGGGGTCCCCTACGAGCAGTACTTC. The encoded protein is CASTFRQGVPYEQYF.